This entry concerns a single T cell receptor (beta chain). The data were taken from a study of blood T cell repertoires in COVID-19. On the study more broadly: The cDNA or gDNA used as material had been derived from T cells, B-cell-depleted T cells, or PBMCs.

Germline values: CDR1 SQVTM, CDR2 ANQGSEA. This CDR3 has 12 residues. Trimming pared 4 bases from V and 4 bases from J, leaving 11 bases between. Assay used: immunoSEQ multiplex PCR; TCRdb lists only in-frame clones, some missing. The sample records approximately 230,000 clones, around four fifths being singletons. The chain is built from TRBV29-1 and TRBJ2-7; a possible D gene is TRBD2 (6 bases). This TCR came from a man between 40 and 49 years old who had recovered from COVID-19. Source material: PBMCs or T cells enriched from blood (not recorded which). CDR3: CSVGLGGYEQYF. CDR3 DNA: TGCAGCGTTGGCCTGGGGGGATACGAGCAGTACTTC.